This T cell receptor (beta chain) was captured by sequencing in a study of T cell changes during pregnancy in multiple sclerosis. This clone appeared a single time. Libraries were prepared by immunoSEQ multiplex PCR; TCRdb keeps only in-frame clonotypes and omits some of them. The table records about 43,000 clones, 85% to 90% of them present only once. CDR3 length: 15 amino acids. V lost 4 bases to trimming and J lost 3 bases; unmatched junction nucleotides: 5. Germline V gene lookup returns CDR1 SGHRS and CDR2 YFSETQ. Sequences were derived from peripheral blood, sampled in the second trimester of pregnancy. The chain combines TRBV5-1 with TRBJ1-3, with 9 bases fitting TRBD1. This TCR was sampled from a female donor in good health, enrolled as a control in a pregnancy study. The CDR3 region has the DNA TGCGCCAGCAGCCTACAGGGGGCGTATGGAAACACCATATATTTT. Its translation is CASSLQGAYGNTIYF.